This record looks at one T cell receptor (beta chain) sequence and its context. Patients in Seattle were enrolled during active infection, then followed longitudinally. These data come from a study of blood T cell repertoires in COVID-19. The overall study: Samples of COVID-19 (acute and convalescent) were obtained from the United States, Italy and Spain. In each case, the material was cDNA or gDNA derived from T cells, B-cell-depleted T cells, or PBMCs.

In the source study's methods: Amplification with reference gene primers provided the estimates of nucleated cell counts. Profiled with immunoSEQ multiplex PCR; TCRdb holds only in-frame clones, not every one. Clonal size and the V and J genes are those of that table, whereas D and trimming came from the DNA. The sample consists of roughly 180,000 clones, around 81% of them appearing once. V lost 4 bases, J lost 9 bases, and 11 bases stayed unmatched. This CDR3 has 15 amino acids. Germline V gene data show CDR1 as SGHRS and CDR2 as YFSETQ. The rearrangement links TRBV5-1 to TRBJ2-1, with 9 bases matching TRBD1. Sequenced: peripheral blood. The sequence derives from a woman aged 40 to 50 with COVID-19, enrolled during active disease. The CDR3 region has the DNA TGCGCCAGCAGCACAAACGCGGACAGGGGTGGTGAGCAGTTCTTC. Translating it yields CASSTNADRGGEQFF.